This entry is about one TCR beta chain. The data were obtained in a study of shared clonotypes between healthy human individuals. Germline-derived CDR1 and CDR2 are MNHEY and SMNVEV (reference sequence). The CDR3 is made up of 12 amino acids. V lost 4 bases to trimming and J lost 7 bases, with 5 bases between them. The method was immunoSEQ multiplex PCR; TCRdb's version includes in-frame clones alone and lacks a portion of them. The repertoire consists of more than 2,000,000 clones, with 85% to 95% occurring once and the leading ten covering 0.14%. The receptor's source is a man aged 18 to 29 in good health. The sample was naive CD4+ T cells sorted from blood. Subset here: CD45RA+ positively selected. The gene calls are TRBV27 and TRBJ1-6; D is ambiguous. In nucleotides, the CDR3 is TGTGCCAGCAGTTACGAGAATTCACCCCTCCACTTT. Its translation is CASSYENSPLHF.